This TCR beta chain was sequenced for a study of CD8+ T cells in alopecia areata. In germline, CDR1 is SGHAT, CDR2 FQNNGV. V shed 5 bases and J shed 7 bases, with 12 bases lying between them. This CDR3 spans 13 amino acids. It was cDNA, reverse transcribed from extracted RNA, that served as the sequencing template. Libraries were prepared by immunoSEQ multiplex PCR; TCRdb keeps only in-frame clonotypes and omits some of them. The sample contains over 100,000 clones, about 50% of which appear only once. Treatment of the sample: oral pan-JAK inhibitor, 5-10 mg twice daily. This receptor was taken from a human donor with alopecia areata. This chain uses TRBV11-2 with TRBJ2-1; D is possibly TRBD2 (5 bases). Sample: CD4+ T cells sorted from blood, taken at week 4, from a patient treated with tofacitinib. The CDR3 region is CASSPRVRNEQFF. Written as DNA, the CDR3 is TGTGCCAGCAGCCCGCGGGTTAGGAATGAGCAGTTCTTC.